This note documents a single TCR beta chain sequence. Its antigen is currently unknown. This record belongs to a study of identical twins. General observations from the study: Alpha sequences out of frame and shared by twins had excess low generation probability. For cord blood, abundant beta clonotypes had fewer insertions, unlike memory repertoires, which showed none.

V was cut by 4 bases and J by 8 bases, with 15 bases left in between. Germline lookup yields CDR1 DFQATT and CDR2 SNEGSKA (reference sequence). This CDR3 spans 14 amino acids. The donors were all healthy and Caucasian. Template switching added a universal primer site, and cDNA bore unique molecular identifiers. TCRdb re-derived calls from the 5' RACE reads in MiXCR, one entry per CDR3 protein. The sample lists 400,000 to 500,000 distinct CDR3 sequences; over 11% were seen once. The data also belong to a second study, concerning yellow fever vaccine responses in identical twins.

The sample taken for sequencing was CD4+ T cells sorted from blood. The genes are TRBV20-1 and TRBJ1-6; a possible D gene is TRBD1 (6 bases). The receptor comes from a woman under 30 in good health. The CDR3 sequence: CSANREGRDSPLHF. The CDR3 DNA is TGCAGTGCTAACAGGGAGGGAAGGGATTCACCCCTCCACTTT.